This T cell receptor beta chain comes out of a study of T cells in Graves' hyperthyroidism and ophthalmopathy. Whole-study findings and limits: Most thyroid clonotypes expanded above 0.001 were also detected in blood.

This clonotype was counted between two and nine times. The antigen remains undetermined. V was shortened by 2 bases and J by 6 bases, with 20 bases between the two germline ends. The CDR3 consists of 16 residues. Germline values: CDR1 GTSNPN, CDR2 SVGIG (reference sequence). Amplification targeted TCR beta CDR3 regions from RNA transcripts. HTBI primers drove first-round RT-PCR of the TCR CDR3. A single record per CDR3 protein comes from TCRdb applying MiXCR to the multiplex PCR reads. The profile covers approximately 630,000 distinct CDR3 sequences, with around 15% appearing a single time and less than 4.5% taken by the ten largest. The hyperthyroidism patients had all been newly diagnosed, and their disease duration was under 2 months. Their ages ranged from 18 to 65 years. The PBMCs were taken from less than 11 ml of fresh peripheral blood.

Input material: blood. This TCR derives from a woman aged 25 to 39 with Graves' hyperthyroidism. The chain couples TRBV30 to TRBJ2-1; perhaps TRBD2 as D (7 bases). CDR3 coding DNA: TGTGCCTGGAGTCCGGGGGGCGGGAGTCAGGTCAATGAGCAGTTCTTC. This codes for CAWSPGGGSQVNEQFF.